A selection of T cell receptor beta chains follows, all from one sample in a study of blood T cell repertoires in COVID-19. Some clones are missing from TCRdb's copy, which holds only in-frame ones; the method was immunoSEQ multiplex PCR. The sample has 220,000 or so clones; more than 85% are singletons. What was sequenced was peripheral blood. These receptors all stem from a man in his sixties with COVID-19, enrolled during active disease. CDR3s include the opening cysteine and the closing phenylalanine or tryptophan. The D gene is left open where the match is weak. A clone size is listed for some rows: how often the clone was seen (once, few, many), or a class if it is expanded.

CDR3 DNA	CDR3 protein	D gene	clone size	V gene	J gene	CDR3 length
TGTGCCAGCAGCCAAGGCGTGATCGACAGGTCTGAAGCTTTCTTT	CASSQGVIDRSEAFF	-	-	TRBV14	TRBJ1-1	15
TGCGCCAGCAGCCTAATAGGACTAGCGGGAGAAAATGAGCAGTTCTTC	CASSLIGLAGENEQFF	TRBD2	-	TRBV5-1	TRBJ2-1	16
TGTGCCAGCAGCCTGTCAGCGGGGGGTAGCACAGATACGCAGTATTTT	CASSLSAGGSTDTQYF	TRBD2	-	TRBV11-2	TRBJ2-3	16
TGTGCCAGTGGAGACGGGACAGGGGGCGTTCTGGCCTATGGCTACACCTTC	CASGDGTGGVLAYGYTF	TRBD1	-	TRBV19	TRBJ1-2	17
TGTGCCAGCAGATACAGGGAGGGTGGCTATGGCTACACCTTC	CASRYREGGYGYTF	-	once	TRBV2	TRBJ1-2	14
TGTGCCACCGCTGCACAGGGGAACTATAATTCACCCCTCCACTTT	CATAAQGNYNSPLHF	TRBD1	-	TRBV15	TRBJ1-6	15
TGTGCCTGGAGTGTATTCGCGTATTCCTCTGGAAACACCATATATTTT	CAWSVFAYSSGNTIYF	-	-	TRBV30	TRBJ1-3	16
TGTGCCAGTAGATTTCGGGATTCACCCCTCCACTTT	CASRFRDSPLHF	-	-	TRBV19	TRBJ1-6	12
TGTGCCAGCAGCCACGCGACAGCCTCTGGGGCCAACGTCCTGACTTTC	CASSHATASGANVLTF	-	-	TRBV3-1/TRBV3-2	TRBJ2-6	16
TGTGCCAGCAGCTTTTCCCCAGGGAACACTGAAGCTTTCTTT	CASSFSPGNTEAFF	-	-	TRBV13	TRBJ1-1	14
TGCGCCAGCAGCTTGACAGGTTCCTACGAGCAGTACTTC	CASSLTGSYEQYF	-	-	TRBV5-1	TRBJ2-7	13
TGTGCCACCAGTGGTGGGACTCCTCCCTACGAGCAGTACTTC	CATSGGTPPYEQYF	-	-	TRBV24-1	TRBJ2-7	14
TGTGCCAGCAGCCATGCCGGGACAGGGGGCTCCGAGCAGTACTTC	CASSHAGTGGSEQYF	TRBD1	once	TRBV3-1/TRBV3-2	TRBJ2-7	15
TGTGCCAGCAGCTCCTCGGCACAGCTCTCTGGAAACACCATATATTTT	CASSSSAQLSGNTIYF	-	-	TRBV7-9	TRBJ1-3	16
TGTGCCAGCAGCCCTATGATGTGGGGGGAGCTGTTTTTT	CASSPMMWGELFF	-	-	TRBV11-2	TRBJ2-2	13
TGTGCCAGCAGTGCCGAGGGGGTCAGCTACAATGAGCAGTTCTTC	CASSAEGVSYNEQFF	-	-	TRBV2	TRBJ2-1	15
TGTGCCAGCACTCTTTCGGCGGGGGACGGCACTGAAGCTTTCTTT	CASTLSAGDGTEAFF	-	-	TRBV6-6	TRBJ1-1	15
TGTGCCAGCAGTATGGTGGAGAATTCACCCCTCCACTTT	CASSMVENSPLHF	-	-	TRBV6-5	TRBJ1-6	13
TGTGCCAGCAGCGCCTCACAGGAGCCACTGGGGGGCTACACCTTC	CASSASQEPLGGYTF	-	-	TRBV7-2	TRBJ1-2	15
TGTGCCAGCAGCAGACTAGCGGGAGCCCCACCCTGGGGCACCGGGGAGCTGTTTTTT	CASSRLAGAPPWGTGELFF	TRBD2	-	TRBV7-9	TRBJ2-2	19
TGTGCCAGCAGTATAACAGGGTACTCCCAGTTCTTC	CASSITGYSQFF	-	-	TRBV6-5	TRBJ2-1	12
TGTGCCAGCAGTTTCGACAGTCCCGACGGTTCACCCCTCCACTTT	CASSFDSPDGSPLHF	-	-	TRBV6-5	TRBJ1-6	15
TGTGCCAGCAGCGTAGCACAGGTCACCGGGGAGCTGTTTTTT	CASSVAQVTGELFF	-	-	TRBV9	TRBJ2-2	14
TGTGCCAGCCACCCTTTACCCGGGACTAGCGGGGGGGCCGGGAACGGGGAGCTGTTTTTT	CASHPLPGTSGGAGNGELFF	TRBD2	-	TRBV27	TRBJ2-2	20
TGTGCCAGCTCACTCCCAGGGGTAGAGAACACTGAAGCTTTCTTT	CASSLPGVENTEAFF	-	-	TRBV18	TRBJ1-1	15
TGTGCCAGCAGCCAAGTAGCGGGAGGGCCCTACGAGCAGTACTTC	CASSQVAGGPYEQYF	TRBD2	-	TRBV4-2	TRBJ2-7	15
TGTGCCAGTAGTTCGACAGGGGCCGGTGAGCAGTTCTTC	CASSSTGAGEQFF	TRBD1	-	TRBV19	TRBJ2-1	13
TGTGCCAGCAGCCCCGGCGGGGAGCTGTTTTTT	CASSPGGELFF	-	-	TRBV13	TRBJ2-2	11
TGTGCCAGCAGCCGACCGGGACAGGGAAACATTCAGTACTTC	CASSRPGQGNIQYF	TRBD1	-	TRBV11-1	TRBJ2-4	14
TGTGCCAGCAGCCAAGGGGGGGGTTCTGGGGCCAACGTCCTGACTTTC	CASSQGGGSGANVLTF	TRBD2	-	TRBV3-1/TRBV3-2	TRBJ2-6	16
TGCGCCAGCAGCTGGTCAAGACTAGCGGGGGTTGAGCAGTTCTTC	CASSWSRLAGVEQFF	TRBD2	-	TRBV5-1	TRBJ2-1	15
TGTGCCAGCAGTCCAGGGCTAGCGGGAGGTTACAATGAGCAGTTCTTC	CASSPGLAGGYNEQFF	TRBD2	-	TRBV27	TRBJ2-1	16
TGTGCTAGTTCTCCAGGAATAAACACTGAAGCTTTCTTT	CASSPGINTEAFF	-	-	TRBV7-7	TRBJ1-1	13
TGTGCCAGCAGTCCACGACAGGGGATGGGGGTCATGAACACTGAAGCTTTCTTT	CASSPRQGMGVMNTEAFF	TRBD1	once	TRBV25-1	TRBJ1-1	18
TGTGCCACCCGACAGGGGCATAATTCACCCCTCCACTTT	CATRQGHNSPLHF	TRBD1	-	TRBV24-1	TRBJ1-6	13
TGTGCCAGCAGTGAACAGCGGGGGGGGTACAATGAGCAGTTCTTC	CASSEQRGGYNEQFF	TRBD2	-	TRBV2	TRBJ2-1	15
TGTGCCTGGAGTAACAGCTGGAGGGGGACCCAGTACTTC	CAWSNSWRGTQYF	-	-	TRBV30	TRBJ2-5	13
TGTGCCAGCAGCACGATACAGGGAAACACTGAAGCTTTCTTT	CASSTIQGNTEAFF	-	-	TRBV5-6	TRBJ1-1	14
TGTGCCAGCAGCGTAAAGGGACAGGTCGGCGGGGAGCTGTTTTTT	CASSVKGQVGGELFF	TRBD1	-	TRBV9	TRBJ2-2	15
TGTGCCAGCAGCCAAGACAGGGGGAGAATTCCATACTCTGGAAACACCATATATTTT	CASSQDRGRIPYSGNTIYF	TRBD1	-	TRBV7-9	TRBJ1-3	19
TGTGCCAGTAGTCAGGACAGGTCCTATAATTCACCCCTCCACTTT	CASSQDRSYNSPLHF	TRBD1	-	TRBV19	TRBJ1-6	15
TGCAGTGCTCGGACTAGCGGGAGTAAGAGCTTC	CSARTSGSKSF	TRBD2	-	TRBV20-1	TRBJ2-7	11
TGTGCCAGCAGTCGTGACAGCCACACTGAAGCTTTCTTT	CASSRDSHTEAFF	-	-	TRBV2	TRBJ1-1	13
TGTGCCAGCAGCTTTAGGACAGGGGGCAATCAGCCCCAGCATTTT	CASSFRTGGNQPQHF	TRBD1	-	TRBV5-6	TRBJ1-5	15
TGTGCCAGCAGCCCACCTTTGAGCGAGCAGTACTTC	CASSPPLSEQYF	-	-	TRBV14	TRBJ2-7	12
TGTGCCAGCAGTTTACAGGGGATCAATTACGAGCAGTACTTC	CASSLQGINYEQYF	-	-	TRBV28	TRBJ2-7	14
TGCAGCGTTGAGGCGCAGGGACTCTTCACTGAAGCTTTCTTT	CSVEAQGLFTEAFF	-	-	TRBV29-1	TRBJ1-1	14
TGTGCCAGCAGTTTGATGGACAGAGCTTTCTTT	CASSLMDRAFF	-	-	TRBV12-3/TRBV12-4	TRBJ1-1	11
TGTGCCAGCAGTTACACAGGGGATCAGCCCCAGCATTTT	CASSYTGDQPQHF	TRBD1	once	TRBV27	TRBJ1-5	13
TGTGCCAGCAGTTACGGGACAAAAAATTCACCCCTCCACTTT	CASSYGTKNSPLHF	-	-	TRBV6-5	TRBJ1-6	14